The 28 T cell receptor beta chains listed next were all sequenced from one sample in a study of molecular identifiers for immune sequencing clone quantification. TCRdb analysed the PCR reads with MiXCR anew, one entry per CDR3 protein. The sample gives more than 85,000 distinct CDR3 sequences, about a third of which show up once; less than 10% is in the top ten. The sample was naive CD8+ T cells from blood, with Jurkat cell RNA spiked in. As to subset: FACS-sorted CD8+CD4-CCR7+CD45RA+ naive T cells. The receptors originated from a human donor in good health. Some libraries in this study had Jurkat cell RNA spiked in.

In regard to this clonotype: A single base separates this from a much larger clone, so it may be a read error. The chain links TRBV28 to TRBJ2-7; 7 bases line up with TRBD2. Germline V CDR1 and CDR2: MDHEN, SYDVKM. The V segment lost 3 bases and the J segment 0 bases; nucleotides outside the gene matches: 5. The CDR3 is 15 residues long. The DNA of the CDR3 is TGTGCCAGCAGTTTTCACGGGAGGAACTCCTACGAGCAGTACTTC. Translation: CASSFHGRNSYEQYF.

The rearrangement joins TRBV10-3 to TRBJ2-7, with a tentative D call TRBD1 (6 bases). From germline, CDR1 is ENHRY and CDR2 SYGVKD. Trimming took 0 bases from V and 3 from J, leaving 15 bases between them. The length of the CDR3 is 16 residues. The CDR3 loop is CAISESRWQGSYEQYF. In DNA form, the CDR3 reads TGTGCCATCAGTGAGTCAAGGTGGCAGGGGAGCTACGAGCAGTACTTC.

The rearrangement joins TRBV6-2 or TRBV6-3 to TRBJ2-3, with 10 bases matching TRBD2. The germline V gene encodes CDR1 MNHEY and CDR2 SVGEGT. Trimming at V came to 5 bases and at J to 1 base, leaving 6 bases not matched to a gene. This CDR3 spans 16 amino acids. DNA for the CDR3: TGTGCCAGCAGTCCAGAGACTAGCGGGCGCACAGATACGCAGTATTTT. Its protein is CASSPETSGRTDTQYF.

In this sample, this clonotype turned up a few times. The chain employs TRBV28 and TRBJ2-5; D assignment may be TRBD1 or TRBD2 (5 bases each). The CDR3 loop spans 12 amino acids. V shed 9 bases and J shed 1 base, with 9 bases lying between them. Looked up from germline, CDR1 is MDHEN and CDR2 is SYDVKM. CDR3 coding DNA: TGTGCCAGTACCGGGACCCAAGAGACCCAGTACTTC. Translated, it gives CASTGTQETQYF.

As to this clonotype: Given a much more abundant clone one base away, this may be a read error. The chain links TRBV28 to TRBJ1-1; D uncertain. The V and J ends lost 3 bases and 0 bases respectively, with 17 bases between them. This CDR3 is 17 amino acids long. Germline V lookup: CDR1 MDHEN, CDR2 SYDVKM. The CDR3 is CASSFPTRSAMNTEAFF. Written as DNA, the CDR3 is TGTGCCAGCAGTTTCCCCACAAGGTCGGCTATGAACACTGAAGCTTTCTTT. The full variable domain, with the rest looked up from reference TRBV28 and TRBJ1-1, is DVKVTQSSRYLVKRTGEKVFLECVQDMDHENMFWYRQDPGLGLRLIYFSYDVKMKEKGDIPEGYSVSREKKERFSLILESASTNQTSMYLCASSFPTRSAMNTEAFFGQGTRLTVV.

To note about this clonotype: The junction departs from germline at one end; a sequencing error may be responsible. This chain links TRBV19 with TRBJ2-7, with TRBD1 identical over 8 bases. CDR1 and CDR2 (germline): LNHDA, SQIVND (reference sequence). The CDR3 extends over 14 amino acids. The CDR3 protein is CAGSTGQGAYEQYF. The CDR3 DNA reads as TGTGCCGGTAGCACCGGACAGGGCGCCTACGAGCAGTACTTC.

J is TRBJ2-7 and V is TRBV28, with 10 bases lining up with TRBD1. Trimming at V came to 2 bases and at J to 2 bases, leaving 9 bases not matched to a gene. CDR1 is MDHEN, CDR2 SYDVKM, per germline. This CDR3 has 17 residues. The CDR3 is CASSLGQGDRGTYEQYF. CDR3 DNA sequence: TGTGCCAGCAGTTTAGGTCAGGGGGACAGGGGAACCTACGAGCAGTACTTC.

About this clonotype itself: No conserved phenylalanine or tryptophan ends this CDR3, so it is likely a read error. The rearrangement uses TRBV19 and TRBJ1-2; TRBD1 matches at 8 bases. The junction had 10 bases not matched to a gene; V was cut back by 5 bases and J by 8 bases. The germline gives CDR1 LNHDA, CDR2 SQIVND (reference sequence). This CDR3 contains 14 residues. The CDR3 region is CASSPNRGDDGYTI. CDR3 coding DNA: TGTGCCAGTAGTCCCAACAGGGGGGACGACGGCTACACCATC.

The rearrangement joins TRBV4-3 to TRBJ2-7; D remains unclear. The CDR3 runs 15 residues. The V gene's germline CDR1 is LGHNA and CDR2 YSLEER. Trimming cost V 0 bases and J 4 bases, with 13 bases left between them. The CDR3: CASSQEPIVGYEQYF. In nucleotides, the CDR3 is TGCGCCAGCAGCCAAGAGCCGATAGTGGGATACGAGCAGTACTTC.

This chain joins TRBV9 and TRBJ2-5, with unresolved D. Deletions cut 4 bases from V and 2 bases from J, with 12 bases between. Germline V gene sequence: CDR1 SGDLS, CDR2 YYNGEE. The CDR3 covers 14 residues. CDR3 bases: TGTGCCAGCAGCCCAACCGGGCTACAAGAGACCCAGTACTTC. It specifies CASSPTGLQETQYF.

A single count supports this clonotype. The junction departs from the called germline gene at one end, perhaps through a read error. CDR3 sequence: CATGGAPSTDTQNF. As DNA, the CDR3 is TGTGCCACCGGGGGGGCCCCTAGCACAGATACGCAGAATTTT. The genes are TRBV24-1 and TRBJ2-3; tentative D call: TRBD2 (7 bases). Germline values: CDR1 KGHDR, CDR2 SFDVKD. CDR3 size: 14 residues.

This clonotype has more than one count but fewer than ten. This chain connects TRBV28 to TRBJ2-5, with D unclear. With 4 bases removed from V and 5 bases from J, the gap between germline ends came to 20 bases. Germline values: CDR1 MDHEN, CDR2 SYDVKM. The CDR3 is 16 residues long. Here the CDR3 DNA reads TGTGCCAGCAGTTCCCGCGATGCACCCACCGAGGAGACCCAGTACTTC. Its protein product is CASSSRDAPTEETQYF.

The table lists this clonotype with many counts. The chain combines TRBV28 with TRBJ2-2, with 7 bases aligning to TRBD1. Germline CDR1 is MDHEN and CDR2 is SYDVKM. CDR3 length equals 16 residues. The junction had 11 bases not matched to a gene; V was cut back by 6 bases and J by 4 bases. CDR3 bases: TGTGCCAGCAGACGACAATACACAGGGGTCACCGGGGAGCTGTTTTTT. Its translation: CASRRQYTGVTGELFF.

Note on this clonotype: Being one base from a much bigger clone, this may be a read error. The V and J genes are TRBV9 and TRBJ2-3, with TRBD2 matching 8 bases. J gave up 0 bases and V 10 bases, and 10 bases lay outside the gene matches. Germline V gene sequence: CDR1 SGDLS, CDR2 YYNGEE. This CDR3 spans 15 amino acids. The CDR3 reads CAGTEGTSSTDTQYF. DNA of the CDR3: TGTGCCGGCACAGAGGGGACTAGTAGCACAGATACGCAGTATTTT.

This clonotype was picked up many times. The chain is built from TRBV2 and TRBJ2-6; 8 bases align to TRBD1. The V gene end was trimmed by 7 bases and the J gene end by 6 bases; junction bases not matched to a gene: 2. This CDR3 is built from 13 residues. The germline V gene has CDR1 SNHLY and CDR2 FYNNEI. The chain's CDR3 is CASKTGEANVLTF. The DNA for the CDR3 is TGTGCCAGCAAGACAGGGGAGGCCAACGTCCTGACTTTC.

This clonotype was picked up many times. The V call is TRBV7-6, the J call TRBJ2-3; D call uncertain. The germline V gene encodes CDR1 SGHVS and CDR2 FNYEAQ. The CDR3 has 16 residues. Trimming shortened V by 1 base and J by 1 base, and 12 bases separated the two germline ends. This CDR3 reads CASSLVWGLGTDTQYF. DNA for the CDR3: TGTGCCAGCAGCTTAGTGTGGGGTTTGGGCACAGATACGCAGTATTTT. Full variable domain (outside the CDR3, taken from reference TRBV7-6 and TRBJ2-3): GAGVSQSPRYKVTKRGQDVALRCDPISGHVSLYWYRQALGQGPEFLTYFNYEAQQDKSGLPNDRFSAERPEGSISTLTIQRTEQRDSAMYRCASSLVWGLGTDTQYFGPGTRLTVL.

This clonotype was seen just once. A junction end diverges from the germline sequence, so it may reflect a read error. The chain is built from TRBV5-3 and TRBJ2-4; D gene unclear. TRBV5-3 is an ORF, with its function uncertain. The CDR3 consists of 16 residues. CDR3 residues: CASSLRPRSVKNIQHF. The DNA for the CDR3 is TGTGCCAGCAGCTTGCGTCCTAGGAGTGTCAAAAACATTCAGCACTTC.

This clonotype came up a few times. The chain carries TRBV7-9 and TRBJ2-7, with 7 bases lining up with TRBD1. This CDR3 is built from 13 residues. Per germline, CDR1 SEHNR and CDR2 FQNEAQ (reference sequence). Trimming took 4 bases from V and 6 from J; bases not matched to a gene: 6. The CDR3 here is CASSSGQQLEQYF. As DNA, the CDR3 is TGTGCCAGCAGCTCGGGACAGCAACTCGAGCAGTACTTC.

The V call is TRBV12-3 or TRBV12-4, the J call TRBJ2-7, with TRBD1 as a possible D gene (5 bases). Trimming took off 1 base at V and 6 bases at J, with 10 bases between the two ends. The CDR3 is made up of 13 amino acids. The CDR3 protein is CASSLVVGVEQYF. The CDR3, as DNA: TGTGCCAGCAGTTTAGTCGTAGGGGTCGAGCAGTACTTC.

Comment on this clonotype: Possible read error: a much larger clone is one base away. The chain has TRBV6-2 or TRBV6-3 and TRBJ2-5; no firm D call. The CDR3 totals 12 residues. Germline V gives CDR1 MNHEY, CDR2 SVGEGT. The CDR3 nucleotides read TGTGCCAGCAGTTGGTGGAAGGTGGGCCAGAACTTC. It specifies CASSWWKVGQNF.

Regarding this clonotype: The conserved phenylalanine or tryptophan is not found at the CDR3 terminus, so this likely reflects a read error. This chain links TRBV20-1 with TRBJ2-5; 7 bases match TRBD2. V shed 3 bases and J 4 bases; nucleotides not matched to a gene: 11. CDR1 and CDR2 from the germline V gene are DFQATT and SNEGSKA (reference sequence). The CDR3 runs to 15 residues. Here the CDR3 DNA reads TGCAGTGCTAGTGGCGGGAGAGGCCATCGAGAGACCCAGTACTAC. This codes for CSASGGRGHRETQYY.

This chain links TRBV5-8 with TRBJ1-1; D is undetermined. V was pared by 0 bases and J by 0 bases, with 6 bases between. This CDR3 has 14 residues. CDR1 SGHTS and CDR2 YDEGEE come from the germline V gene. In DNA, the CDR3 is TGTGCCAGCAGCTTGGCTGGAATGAACACTGAAGCTTTCTTT. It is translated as CASSLAGMNTEAFF. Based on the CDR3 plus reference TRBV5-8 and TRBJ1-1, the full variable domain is EAGVTQSPTHLIKTRGQQATLRCSPISGHTSVYWYQQALGLGLQFLLWYDEGEERNRGNFPPRFSGRQFPNYSSELNVNALELEDSALYLCASSLAGMNTEAFFGQGTRLTVV.

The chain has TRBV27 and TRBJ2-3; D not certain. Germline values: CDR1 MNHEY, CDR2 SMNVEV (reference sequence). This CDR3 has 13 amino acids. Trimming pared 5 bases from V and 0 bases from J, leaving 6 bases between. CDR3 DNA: TGTGCCAGCAGTCTCCCAAGCACAGATACGCAGTATTTT. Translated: CASSLPSTDTQYF.

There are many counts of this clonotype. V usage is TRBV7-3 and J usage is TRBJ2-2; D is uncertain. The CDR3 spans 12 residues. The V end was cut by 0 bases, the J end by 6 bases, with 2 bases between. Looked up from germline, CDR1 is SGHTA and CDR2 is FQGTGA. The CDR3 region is CASSLTPGELFF. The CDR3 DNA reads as TGTGCCAGCAGCTTAACCCCCGGGGAGCTGTTTTTT. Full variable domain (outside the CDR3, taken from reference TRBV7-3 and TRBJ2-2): GAGVSQTPSNKVTEKGKYVELRCDPISGHTALYWYRQSLGQGPEFLIYFQGTGAADDSGLPNDRFFAVRPEGSVSTLKIQRTERGDSAVYLCASSLTPGELFFGEGSRLTVL.

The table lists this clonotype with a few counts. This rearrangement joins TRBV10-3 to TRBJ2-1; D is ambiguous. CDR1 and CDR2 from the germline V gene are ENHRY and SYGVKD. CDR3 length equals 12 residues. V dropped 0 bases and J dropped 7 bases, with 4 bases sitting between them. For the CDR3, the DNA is TGTGCCATCAGTGAGTCTAGAAATGAGCAGTTCTTC. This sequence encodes CAISESRNEQFF.

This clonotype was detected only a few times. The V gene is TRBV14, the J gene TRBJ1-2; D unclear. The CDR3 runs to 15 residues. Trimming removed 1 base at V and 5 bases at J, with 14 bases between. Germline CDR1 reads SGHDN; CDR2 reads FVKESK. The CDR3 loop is CASSQGGRIEYGYTF. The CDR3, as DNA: TGTGCCAGCAGCCAAGGTGGCAGGATAGAATATGGCTACACCTTC.

CDR3 region: CASSQDKRQPQHF. For the CDR3, the DNA is TGCGCCAGCAGCCAAGATAAACGACAGCCCCAGCATTTT. This sequence joins TRBV4-1 and TRBJ1-5; no clear D. With 0 bases removed from V and 7 bases from J, the gap between germline ends came to 7 bases. Germline CDR1 MGHRA, CDR2 YSYEKL. This CDR3 is 13 amino acids long.

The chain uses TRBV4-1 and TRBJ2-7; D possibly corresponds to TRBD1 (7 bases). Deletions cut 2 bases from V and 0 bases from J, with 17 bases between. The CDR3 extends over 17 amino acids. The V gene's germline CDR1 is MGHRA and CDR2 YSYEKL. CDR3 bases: TGCGCCAGCAGCCAACAGGGGGGCGCAGGGGTCTCCTACGAGCAGTACTTC. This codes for CASSQQGGAGVSYEQYF.